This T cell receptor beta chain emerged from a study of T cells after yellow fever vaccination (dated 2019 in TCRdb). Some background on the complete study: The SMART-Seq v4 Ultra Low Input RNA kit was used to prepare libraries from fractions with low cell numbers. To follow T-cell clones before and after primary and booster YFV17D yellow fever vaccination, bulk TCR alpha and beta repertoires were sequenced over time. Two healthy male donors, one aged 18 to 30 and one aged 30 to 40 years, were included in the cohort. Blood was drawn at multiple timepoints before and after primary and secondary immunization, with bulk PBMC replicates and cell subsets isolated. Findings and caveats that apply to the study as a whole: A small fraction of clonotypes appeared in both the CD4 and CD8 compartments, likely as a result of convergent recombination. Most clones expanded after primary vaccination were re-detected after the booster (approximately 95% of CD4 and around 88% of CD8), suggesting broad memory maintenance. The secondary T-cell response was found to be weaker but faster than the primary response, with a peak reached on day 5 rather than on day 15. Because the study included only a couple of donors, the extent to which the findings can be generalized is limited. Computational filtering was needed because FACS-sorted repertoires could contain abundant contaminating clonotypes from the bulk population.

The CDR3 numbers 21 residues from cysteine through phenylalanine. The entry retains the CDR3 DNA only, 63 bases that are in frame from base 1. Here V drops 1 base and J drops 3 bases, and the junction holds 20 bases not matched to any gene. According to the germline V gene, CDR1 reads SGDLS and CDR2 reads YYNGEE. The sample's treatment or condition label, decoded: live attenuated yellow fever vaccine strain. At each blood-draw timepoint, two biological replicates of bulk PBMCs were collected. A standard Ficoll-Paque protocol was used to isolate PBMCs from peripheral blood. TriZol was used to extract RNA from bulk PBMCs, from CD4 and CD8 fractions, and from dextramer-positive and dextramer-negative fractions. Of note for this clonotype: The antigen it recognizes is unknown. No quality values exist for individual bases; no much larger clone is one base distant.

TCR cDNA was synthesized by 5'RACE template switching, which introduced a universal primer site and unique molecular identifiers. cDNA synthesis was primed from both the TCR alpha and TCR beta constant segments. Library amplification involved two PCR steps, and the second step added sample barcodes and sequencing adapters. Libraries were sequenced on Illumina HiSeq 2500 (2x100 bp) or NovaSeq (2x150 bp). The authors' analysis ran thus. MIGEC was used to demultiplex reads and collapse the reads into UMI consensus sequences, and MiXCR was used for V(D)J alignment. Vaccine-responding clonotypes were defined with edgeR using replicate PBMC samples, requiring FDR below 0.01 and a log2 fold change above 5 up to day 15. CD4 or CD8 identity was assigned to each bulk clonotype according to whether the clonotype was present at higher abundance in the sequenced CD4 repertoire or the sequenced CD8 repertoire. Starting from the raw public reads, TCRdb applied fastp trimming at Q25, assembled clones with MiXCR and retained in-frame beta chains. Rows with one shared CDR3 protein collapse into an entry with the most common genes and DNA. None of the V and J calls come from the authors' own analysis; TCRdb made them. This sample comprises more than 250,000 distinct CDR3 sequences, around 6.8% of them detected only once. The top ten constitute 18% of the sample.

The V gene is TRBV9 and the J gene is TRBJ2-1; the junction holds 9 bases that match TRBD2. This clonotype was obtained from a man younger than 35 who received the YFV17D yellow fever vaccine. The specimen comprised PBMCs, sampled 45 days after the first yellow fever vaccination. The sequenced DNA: TGTGCCAGCAGCGTATACCCAGCGGGGGGCTACCAGGACCTACGCTACAATGAGCAGTTCTTC. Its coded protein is CASSVYPAGGYQDLRYNEQFF.